A selection of T cell receptor beta chains follows, all from one sample in a study of blood T cell repertoires in COVID-19. TCRdb's table, derived via immunoSEQ multiplex PCR, lists solely in-frame clones and lacks some. The sample holds some 130,000 clones; about 70% are singletons and the top ten take 1.9%. The specimen was peripheral blood. These TCRs come from a woman in her 70s with acute or convalescent COVID-19. CDR3s include the opening cysteine and the closing phenylalanine or tryptophan. Each record gives: J gene, V gene, D gene, clone size, CDR3 DNA, CDR3 protein. A D gene is named only where the DNA matches it firmly. Expanded clones get a size class; other rows say once, few or many, or leave the size out.

J: TRBJ1-1
V: TRBV5-4
D: TRBD1
size: .
DNA: TGTGCCAGCAGCCCCGGGACAGGGAATTATTGGGCCACTGAAGCTTTCTTT
CDR3: CASSPGTGNYWATEAFF

J: TRBJ2-2
V: TRBV19
D: .
size: few
DNA: TGTGCCAGTAGTAATCGCGGGGCGAACACCGGGGAGCTGTTTTTT
CDR3: CASSNRGANTGELFF

J: TRBJ1-1
V: TRBV7-3
D: .
size: .
DNA: TGTGCCAGCAGCTTAACGGGGAGGGACACTGAAGCTTTCTTT
CDR3: CASSLTGRDTEAFF

J: TRBJ2-5
V: TRBV4-1
D: TRBD2
size: .
DNA: TGCGCCAGCAGCCAAGATCGAAGGACTAGCGGGGGGTCCTACCAAGAGACCCAGTACTTC
CDR3: CASSQDRRTSGGSYQETQYF

J: TRBJ1-6
V: TRBV10-3
D: .
size: .
DNA: TGTGCCATCCAACCAGAGGATAATTCACCCCTCCACTTT
CDR3: CAIQPEDNSPLHF

J: TRBJ1-6
V: TRBV5-4
D: TRBD1
size: few
DNA: TGTGCCAGCAGGACAGGGGAGGGTTCACCCCTCCACTTT
CDR3: CASRTGEGSPLHF

J: TRBJ1-5
V: TRBV28
D: .
size: few
DNA: TGTGCCAGCAGTTTCGGGGGGGACCAGCCCCAGCATTTT
CDR3: CASSFGGDQPQHF

J: TRBJ2-3
V: TRBV10-2
D: .
size: .
DNA: TGCGCCAGCAGTGACGGGGCAGATACGCAGTATTTT
CDR3: CASSDGADTQYF

J: TRBJ1-6
V: TRBV9
D: TRBD1
size: .
DNA: TGTGCCAGCAGCGTAGATCACAGGGGTTCGCCCCTCCACTTT
CDR3: CASSVDHRGSPLHF

J: TRBJ1-1
V: TRBV20-1
D: .
size: .
DNA: TGCAGTGCTATAGTGAGGGCTGAAGCTTTCTTT
CDR3: CSAIVRAEAFF

J: TRBJ2-1
V: TRBV7-2
D: TRBD2
size: .
DNA: TGTGCCAGCAGCCCGCAAAGACCGGGACTAGCGTCCTACAATGAGCAGTTCTTC
CDR3: CASSPQRPGLASYNEQFF

J: TRBJ1-4
V: TRBV11-2
D: .
size: few
DNA: TGTGCCAGCAGCTTAGGGAGGGCCGCAACTAATGAAAAACTGTTTTTT
CDR3: CASSLGRAATNEKLFF

J: TRBJ2-3
V: TRBV30
D: .
size: .
DNA: TGTGCCTGGAGGCGAAGCACAGATACGCAGTATTTT
CDR3: CAWRRSTDTQYF

J: TRBJ2-2
V: TRBV18
D: .
size: .
DNA: TGTGCCAGCTCACCACTTCAGAATACCGGGGAGCTGTTTTTT
CDR3: CASSPLQNTGELFF

J: TRBJ2-1
V: TRBV4-2
D: TRBD2
size: few
DNA: TGTGCCAGCAGCCAGGGACTAGCGGGGAACAATGAGCAGTTCTTC
CDR3: CASSQGLAGNNEQFF

J: TRBJ2-7
V: TRBV18
D: .
size: .
DNA: TGTGCCAGCTCAAGTGTCGACTCACAATACGAGCAGTACTTC
CDR3: CASSSVDSQYEQYF

J: TRBJ1-2
V: TRBV3-1/TRBV3-2
D: .
size: .
DNA: TGTGCCAGCAGCACGGGTACAGGGCGAGGGTATGGCTACACCTTC
CDR3: CASSTGTGRGYGYTF

J: TRBJ2-3
V: TRBV11-2
D: .
size: .
DNA: TGTGCCAGCAGCTTTCAAGCGGATACGCAGTATTTT
CDR3: CASSFQADTQYF

J: TRBJ2-3
V: TRBV11-2
D: TRBD2
size: .
DNA: TGTGCCAGCAGCTTAGATTTAGCGGGGGGCCATACAGATACGCAGTATTTT
CDR3: CASSLDLAGGHTDTQYF

J: TRBJ2-2
V: TRBV7-2
D: .
size: once
DNA: TGTGCCAGCAGATATAGCCAGGGTTCCGGGGAGCTGTTTTTT
CDR3: CASRYSQGSGELFF

J: TRBJ2-7
V: TRBV5-1
D: TRBD2
size: .
DNA: TGCGCCAGCAGCCCGGACGGGACTAGCGGCTACGAGCAGTACTTC
CDR3: CASSPDGTSGYEQYF

J: TRBJ1-2
V: TRBV10-2
D: TRBD1
size: few
DNA: TGCGCCAGCAGCCGCGGACAGGGGGCTCTGAGCTACACCTTC
CDR3: CASSRGQGALSYTF

J: TRBJ2-7
V: TRBV2
D: TRBD1
size: .
DNA: TGTGCCAGCAGTAATTCAGGGGGTTCTTACGAGCAGTACTTC
CDR3: CASSNSGGSYEQYF

J: TRBJ2-6
V: TRBV7-6
D: .
size: .
DNA: TGTGCCAGCAGCTTAGTTGGGGGCAACTCTGGGGCCAACGTCCTGACTTTC
CDR3: CASSLVGGNSGANVLTF

J: TRBJ2-7
V: TRBV11-2
D: TRBD1
size: .
DNA: TGTGCCAGCACCATGGGACAGGGCTCCGAGCAGTACTTC
CDR3: CASTMGQGSEQYF

J: TRBJ1-1
V: TRBV7-9
D: .
size: .
DNA: TGTGCCAGCAGCACCAGACTTATGAACACTGAAGCTTTCTTT
CDR3: CASSTRLMNTEAFF

J: TRBJ2-3
V: TRBV28
D: TRBD2
size: few
DNA: TGTGCCAGCAGTGGGAGGTCGTGGCAGCGGGAGCCAACAGATACGCAGTATTTT
CDR3: CASSGRSWQREPTDTQYF

J: TRBJ2-7
V: TRBV30
D: .
size: few
DNA: TGTGCCTGGACCCGGGACTACGAGCAGTACTTC
CDR3: CAWTRDYEQYF

J: TRBJ1-5
V: TRBV27
D: .
size: .
DNA: TGTGCCAGCAGTTGGGGGGGAGGCAATCAGCCCCAGCATTTT
CDR3: CASSWGGGNQPQHF